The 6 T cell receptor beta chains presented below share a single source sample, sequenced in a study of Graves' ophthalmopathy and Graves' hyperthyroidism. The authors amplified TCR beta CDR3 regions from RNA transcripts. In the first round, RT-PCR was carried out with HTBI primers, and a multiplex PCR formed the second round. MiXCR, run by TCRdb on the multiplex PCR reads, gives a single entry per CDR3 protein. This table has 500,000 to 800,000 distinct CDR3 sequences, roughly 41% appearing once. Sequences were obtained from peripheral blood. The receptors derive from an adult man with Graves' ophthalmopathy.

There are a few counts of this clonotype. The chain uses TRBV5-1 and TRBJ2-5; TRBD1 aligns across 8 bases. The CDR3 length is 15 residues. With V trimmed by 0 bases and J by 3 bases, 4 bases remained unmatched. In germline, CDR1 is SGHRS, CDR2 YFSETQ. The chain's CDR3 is CASSLAVTGEETQYF. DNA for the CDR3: TGCGCCAGCAGCTTGGCCGTGACAGGGGAAGAGACCCAGTACTTC.

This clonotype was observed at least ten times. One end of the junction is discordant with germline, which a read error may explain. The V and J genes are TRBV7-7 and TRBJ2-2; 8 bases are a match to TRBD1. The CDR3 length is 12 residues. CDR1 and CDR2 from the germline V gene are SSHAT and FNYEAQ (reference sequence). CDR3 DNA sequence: TGTGCTAGCAGCCGGACAGGGGGGGAGCTGTTTTTT. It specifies CASSRTGGELFF.

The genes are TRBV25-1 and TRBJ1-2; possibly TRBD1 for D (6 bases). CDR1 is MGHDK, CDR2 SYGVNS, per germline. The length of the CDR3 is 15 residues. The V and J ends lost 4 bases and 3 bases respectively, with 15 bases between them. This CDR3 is CASSVQSRGHYGYTF. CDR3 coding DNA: TGTGCCAGCAGTGTTCAATCCAGGGGTCACTATGGCTACACCTTC.

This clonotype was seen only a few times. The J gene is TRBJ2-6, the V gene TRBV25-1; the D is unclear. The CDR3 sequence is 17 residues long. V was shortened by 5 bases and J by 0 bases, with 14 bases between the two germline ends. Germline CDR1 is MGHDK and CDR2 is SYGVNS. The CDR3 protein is CASSLWARISGANVLTF. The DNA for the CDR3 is TGTGCCAGCAGTTTATGGGCACGGATCTCTGGGGCCAACGTCCTGACTTTC. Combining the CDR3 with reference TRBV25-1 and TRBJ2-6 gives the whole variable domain EADIYQTPRYLVIGTGKKITLECSQTMGHDKMYWYQQDPGMELHLIHYSYGVNSTEKGDLSSESTVSRIRTEHFPLTLESARPSHTSQYLCASSLWARISGANVLTFGAGSRLTVL.

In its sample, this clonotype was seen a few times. The chain's CDR3 is CASSLPGETQYF. The CDR3 nucleotides read TGTGCCAGCAGTTTACCAGGAGAGACCCAGTACTTC. This chain connects TRBV12-3 or TRBV12-4 to TRBJ2-5; D is undetermined. The CDR3 length is 12 residues. V lost 2 bases to trimming and J lost 4 bases, with 5 bases between them.

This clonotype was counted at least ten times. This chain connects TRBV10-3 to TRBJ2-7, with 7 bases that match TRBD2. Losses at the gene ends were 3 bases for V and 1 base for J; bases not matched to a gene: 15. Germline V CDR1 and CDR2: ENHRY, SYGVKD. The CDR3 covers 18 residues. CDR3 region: CAISDLGGASAYSYEQYF. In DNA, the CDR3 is TGTGCCATCAGTGACCTGGGAGGGGCTAGCGCATATTCCTACGAGCAGTACTTC.